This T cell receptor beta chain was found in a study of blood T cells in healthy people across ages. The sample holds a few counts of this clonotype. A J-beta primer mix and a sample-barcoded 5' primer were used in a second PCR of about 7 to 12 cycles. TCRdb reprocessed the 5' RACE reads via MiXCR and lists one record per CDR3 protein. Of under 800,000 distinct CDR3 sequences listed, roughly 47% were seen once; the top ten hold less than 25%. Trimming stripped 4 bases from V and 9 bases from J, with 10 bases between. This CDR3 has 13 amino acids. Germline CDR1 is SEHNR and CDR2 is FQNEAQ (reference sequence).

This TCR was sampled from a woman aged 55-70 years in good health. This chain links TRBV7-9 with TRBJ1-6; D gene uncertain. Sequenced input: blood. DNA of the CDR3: TGTGCCAGCAGCTCTGCCGCGGGTTCACCCCTCCACTTT. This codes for CASSSAAGSPLHF.